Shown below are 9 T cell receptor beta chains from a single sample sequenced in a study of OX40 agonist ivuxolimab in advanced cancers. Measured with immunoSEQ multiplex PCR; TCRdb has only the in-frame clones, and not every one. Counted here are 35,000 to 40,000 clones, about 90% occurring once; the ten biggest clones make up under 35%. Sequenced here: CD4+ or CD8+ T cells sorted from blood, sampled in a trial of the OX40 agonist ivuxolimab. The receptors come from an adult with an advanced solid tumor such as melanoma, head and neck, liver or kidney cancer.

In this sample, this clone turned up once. The CDR3 DNA is TGTGCCAGTAGTATGTGGACTGAAGCTTTCTTT. This codes for CASSMWTEAFF. This chain links TRBV19 with TRBJ1-1; D gene unclear. V was trimmed by 3 bases and J by 5 bases, leaving 4 bases between them. This CDR3 has 11 residues. Germline V CDR1 and CDR2: LNHDA, SQIVND (reference sequence).

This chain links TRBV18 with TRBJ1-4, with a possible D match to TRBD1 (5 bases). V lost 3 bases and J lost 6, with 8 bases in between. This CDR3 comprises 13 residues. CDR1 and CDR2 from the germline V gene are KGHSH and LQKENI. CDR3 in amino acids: CASSPMGDEKLFF. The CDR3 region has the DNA TGTGCCAGCTCACCTATGGGGGATGAAAAACTGTTTTTT.

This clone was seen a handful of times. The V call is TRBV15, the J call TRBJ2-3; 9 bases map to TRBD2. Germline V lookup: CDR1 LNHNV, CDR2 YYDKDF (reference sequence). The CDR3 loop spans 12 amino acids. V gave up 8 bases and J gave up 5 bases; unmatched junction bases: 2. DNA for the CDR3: TGTGCCACCCCTAGCGGGGTAGATACGCAGTATTTT. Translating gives CATPSGVDTQYF.

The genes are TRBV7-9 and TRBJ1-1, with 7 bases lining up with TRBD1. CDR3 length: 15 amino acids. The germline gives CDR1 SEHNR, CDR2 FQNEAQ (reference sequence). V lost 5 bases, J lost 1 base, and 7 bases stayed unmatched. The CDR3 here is CASSPRTGQNTEAFF. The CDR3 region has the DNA TGTGCCAGCAGCCCTCGGACAGGCCAGAACACTGAAGCTTTCTTT.

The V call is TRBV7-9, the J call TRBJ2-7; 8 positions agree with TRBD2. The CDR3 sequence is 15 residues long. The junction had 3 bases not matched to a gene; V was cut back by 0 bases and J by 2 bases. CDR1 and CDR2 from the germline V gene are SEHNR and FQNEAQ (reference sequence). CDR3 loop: CASSLAGTSAYEQYF. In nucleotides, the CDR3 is TGTGCCAGCAGCTTAGCTGGGACTAGTGCCTACGAGCAGTACTTC.

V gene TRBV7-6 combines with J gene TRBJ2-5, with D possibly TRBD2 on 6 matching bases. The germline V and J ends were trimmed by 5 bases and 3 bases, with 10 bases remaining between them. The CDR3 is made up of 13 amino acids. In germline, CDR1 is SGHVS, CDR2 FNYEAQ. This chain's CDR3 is CASSRWGEETQYF. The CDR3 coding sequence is TGTGCCAGCAGCCGATGGGGGGAAGAGACCCAGTACTTC.

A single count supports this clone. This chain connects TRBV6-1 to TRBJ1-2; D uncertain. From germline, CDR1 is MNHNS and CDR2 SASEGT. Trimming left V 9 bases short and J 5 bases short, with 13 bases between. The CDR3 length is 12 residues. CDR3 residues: CASSSRMYGYTF. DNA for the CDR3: TGTGCCAGTTCAAGCCGGATGTATGGCTACACCTTC.

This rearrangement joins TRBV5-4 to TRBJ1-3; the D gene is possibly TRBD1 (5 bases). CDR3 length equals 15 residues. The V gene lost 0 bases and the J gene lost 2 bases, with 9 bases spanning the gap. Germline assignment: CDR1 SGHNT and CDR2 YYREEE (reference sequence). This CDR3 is CASSLDGGPGNTIYF. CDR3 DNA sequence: TGTGCCAGCAGCTTGGACGGGGGACCTGGAAACACCATATATTTT. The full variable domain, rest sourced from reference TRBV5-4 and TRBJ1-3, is ETGVTQSPTHLIKTRGQQVTLRCSSQSGHNTVSWYQQALGQGPQFIFQYYREEENGRGNFPPRFSGLQFPNYSSELNVNALELDDSALYLCASSLDGGPGNTIYFGEGSWLTVV.

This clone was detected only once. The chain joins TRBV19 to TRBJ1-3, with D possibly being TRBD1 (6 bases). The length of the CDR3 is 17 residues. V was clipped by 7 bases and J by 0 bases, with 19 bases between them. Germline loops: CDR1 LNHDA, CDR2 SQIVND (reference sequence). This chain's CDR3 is CASTQGNILSSGNTIYF. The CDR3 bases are TGTGCCAGTACCCAGGGGAATATCCTAAGCTCTGGAAACACCATATATTTT.